Following are 32 T cell receptor beta chains from one sample sequenced in a study of T cell responses to AZD1222 COVID-19 vaccine (dated by TCRdb to the early 2020s). Library prep was done by the immunoSEQ multiplex PCR assay. TCRdb obtained this table from immuneACCESS and retained in-frame rearrangements with V and J assigned. These tables miss some clones; where compared with another copy, unresolved V genes account for less than half of the shortfall, and the remainder is unexplained. For this sample there are about 70,000 clones; around 89% appear just once. The ten largest clones add up to about 5% of the sample. Sample time point, as interpreted from the label and publication: about 28 days (+/-7) after the second vaccine dose. The treatment or condition label on this specimen signifies: meningococcal conjugate vaccine given as trial control. The material sequenced was peripheral blood, taken 28 days after the second dose of the MenACWY control vaccine. These receptor sequences come from an adult who received the MenACWY meningococcal vaccine as a control.

This chain joins TRBV28 and TRBJ1-5; TRBD1 might be the D (5 bases). This CDR3 contains 13 residues. The germline CDR1 and CDR2 sequences are MDHEN and SYDVKM. The V gene lost 2 bases and the J gene lost 7 bases, with 9 bases spanning the gap. The DNA of the CDR3 is TGTGCCAGCAGTTTAGATGGGACCCAGCCCCAGCATTTT. Its translation is CASSLDGTQPQHF.

The gene calls are TRBV7-6 and TRBJ1-2, with 12 bases aligning to TRBD1. Germline V gene sequence: CDR1 SGHVS, CDR2 FNYEAQ. V lost 2 bases and J lost 6; bases outside the gene matches: 7. CDR3 size: 16 residues. The CDR3: CASSLLTGQGAHGYTF. The DNA for the CDR3 is TGTGCCAGCAGCTTATTGACGGGACAGGGGGCCCATGGCTACACCTTC.

This rearrangement joins TRBV5-1 to TRBJ2-2; the match to TRBD2 covers 11 bases. Germline CDR1 SGHRS, CDR2 YFSETQ. CDR3 length: 18 residues. J gave up 2 bases and V 0 bases, and 6 bases lay outside the gene matches. The CDR3 coding sequence is TGCGCCAGCAGCTTGGCATTGCTAGCGGGGGGAAACACCGGGGAGCTGTTTTTT. Its translation is CASSLALLAGGNTGELFF.

The chain uses TRBV5-4 and TRBJ1-3; D remains ambiguous. The V and J ends lost 2 bases and 0 bases respectively, with 9 bases between them. Per the germline V gene, CDR1 is SGHNT and CDR2 is YYREEE (reference sequence). CDR3 length: 15 residues. Here the CDR3 DNA reads TGTGCCAGCAGCTTCTATTCAGTCTCTGGAAACACCATATATTTT. It encodes CASSFYSVSGNTIYF.

V is TRBV11-2 and J is TRBJ2-3; D is unclear. The CDR3 covers 15 residues. The ends were cut back, 1 base at V and 0 bases at J, with 8 bases in the middle. The germline V gene has CDR1 SGHAT and CDR2 FQNNGV. CDR3 residues: CASSLGSRSTDTQYF. The CDR3 nucleotides read TGTGCCAGCAGCTTAGGGTCTAGGAGCACAGATACGCAGTATTTT. The full variable domain, rest sourced from reference TRBV11-2 and TRBJ2-3, is EAGVAQSPRYKIIEKRQSVAFWCNPISGHATLYWYQQILGQGPKLLIQFQNNGVVDDSQLPKDRFSAERLKGVDSTLKIQPAKLEDSAVYLCASSLGSRSTDTQYFGPGTRLTVL.

This clone was seen a few times. The CDR3 protein is CASSPPRDTSSGNTIYF. CDR3 sequence (DNA): TGTGCCAGCTCACCACCGCGGGACACAAGCTCTGGAAACACCATATATTTT. This chain connects TRBV18 to TRBJ1-3, with D perhaps TRBD1 (6 bases). CDR1 and CDR2 (germline): KGHSH, LQKENI. This CDR3 is 17 amino acids long. The V and J ends lost 0 bases and 0 bases respectively, with 12 bases between them.

The V call is TRBV28, the J call TRBJ2-7; 11 bases line up with TRBD1. This CDR3 has 14 amino acids. Losses at the gene ends were 8 bases for V and 4 bases for J; bases not matched to a gene: 7. The germline V gene encodes CDR1 MDHEN and CDR2 SYDVKM. The CDR3 sequence: CASYSGTGGYEQYF. The CDR3 region has the DNA TGTGCCAGCTACTCGGGGACAGGGGGATACGAGCAGTACTTC.

This sequence joins TRBV19 and TRBJ2-7; possibly TRBD2 for D (6 bases). V was trimmed by 10 bases and J by 3 bases, leaving 19 bases between them. Looked up from germline, CDR1 is LNHDA and CDR2 is SQIVND (reference sequence). The CDR3 has 14 residues. The CDR3 spells CATKASRGSYEQYF. The CDR3 DNA reads TGTGCCACTAAGGCGTCACGGGGGAGCTACGAGCAGTACTTC.

The rearrangement joins TRBV10-2 to TRBJ1-2; tentatively, D is TRBD1 (5 bases). The ends were cut back, 3 bases at V and 6 bases at J, with 11 bases in the middle. CDR1 is WSHSY, CDR2 SAAADI, per germline. The CDR3 totals 13 residues. The CDR3 DNA reads TGCGCCAGCAGTGATGGGCAGGGTAATGGCTACACCTTC. Its protein is CASSDGQGNGYTF.

CDR3 nucleotide sequence: TGTGCCAGCAGCTTAGGTGGGGGACTAGCGACCCGGGAGACCCAGTACTTC. Encoded protein: CASSLGGGLATRETQYF. This sequence joins TRBV11-2 and TRBJ2-5, with TRBD2 identical over 10 bases. The CDR3 length is 17 residues. J gave up 5 bases and V 1 base, and 10 bases lay outside the gene matches. CDR1 and CDR2 from the germline V gene are SGHAT and FQNNGV.

The J gene is TRBJ2-7, the V gene TRBV6-6; D may correspond to TRBD1 or TRBD2 (6 bases each). Germline V gene data show CDR1 as MNHNY and CDR2 as SVGAGI (reference sequence). The V end was cut by 6 bases, the J end by 3 bases, with 15 bases between. The CDR3 loop spans 14 amino acids. The CDR3 loop reads CASSNVGGLYEQYF. In DNA form, the CDR3 reads TGTGCCAGCAGCAACGTGGGGGGCCTCTACGAGCAGTACTTC.

V usage is TRBV3-1 (or the pseudogene TRBV3-2) and J usage is TRBJ2-3; tentatively, D is TRBD1 (6 bases). V was trimmed by 2 bases and J by 0 bases, leaving 9 bases between them. Germline V CDR1 and CDR2: LGHDT, YNNKEL (reference sequence). CDR3 length: 15 residues. The CDR3 DNA follows: TGTGCCAGCAGCCAAACAGGGATTAGCACAGATACGCAGTATTTT. Translation gives CASSQTGISTDTQYF.

The J gene is TRBJ2-2, the V gene TRBV4-3; D gene ambiguous. This CDR3 spans 16 amino acids. Trimming pared 0 bases from V and 6 bases from J, leaving 14 bases between. Germline V gives CDR1 LGHNA, CDR2 YSLEER. CDR3 in DNA: TGCGCCAGCAGCCAAGAGCTGGCGGCTGTGCCCGGGGAGCTGTTTTTT. Protein product: CASSQELAAVPGELFF.

V and J are TRBV7-2 and TRBJ2-5; 11 nucleotides line up with TRBD2. After removal of 8 bases from V and 5 bases from J, the junction contained 10 bases not matched to a gene. Germline values: CDR1 SGHTA, CDR2 FQGNSA. The CDR3 is 15 residues long. The CDR3 DNA reads as TGTGCCAGCGGGCCGACTAGCGGGGCATGGGAGACCCAGTACTTC. Translating gives CASGPTSGAWETQYF.

The chain has TRBV7-3 and TRBJ2-1, with 7 nucleotides matching TRBD1. The CDR3 contains 15 residues. Trimming cost V 5 bases and J 0 bases; bases outside gene matches: 4. Looked up from germline, CDR1 is SGHTA and CDR2 is FQGTGA. CDR3 amino acids: CASSRTGFSYNEQFF. The CDR3 DNA is TGTGCCAGCAGCAGGACAGGCTTCTCCTACAATGAGCAGTTCTTC.

The chain recombines TRBV6-4 with TRBJ2-6, with a possible D match to TRBD2 (5 bases). Germline V gene sequence: CDR1 MRHNA, CDR2 SNTAGT. V shed 2 bases and J shed 0 bases, with 8 bases lying between them. The CDR3 runs 16 residues. The CDR3 coding sequence is TGTGCCAGCAGTGACCCGGACTTCTCTGGGGCCAACGTCCTGACTTTC. As protein: CASSDPDFSGANVLTF.

This clone appeared a few times. The V gene is TRBV6-5, the J gene TRBJ1-6; TRBD1 matches 7 bases. From germline, CDR1 is MNHEY and CDR2 SVGAGI. The CDR3 length is 14 residues. Germline trimming cut 6 bases from V and 6 bases from J; bases unmatched to any gene: 5. The CDR3 protein is CASRRTGRNSPLHF. DNA for the CDR3: TGTGCCAGCAGGCGGACAGGACGTAATTCACCCCTCCACTTT.

The gene calls are TRBV5-6 and TRBJ1-5; D perhaps matches TRBD1 (6 bases). V lost 4 bases, J lost 5 bases, and 16 bases lay in between. There are 15 residues in the CDR3. Germline V CDR1 and CDR2: SGHDT, YYEEEE. In DNA, the CDR3 is TGTGCCAGCAGCCAAAGGGCAGGGGACCATCAGCCCCAGCATTTT. Its protein is CASSQRAGDHQPQHF.

The rearrangement joins TRBV7-9 to TRBJ2-5, with no clear D. The V and J ends lost 2 bases and 5 bases respectively, with 18 bases between them. Germline values: CDR1 SEHNR, CDR2 FQNEAQ (reference sequence). The CDR3 has 16 amino acids. For the CDR3, the DNA is TGTGCCAGCAGCTTATATGTTCGTTACGGGTTGGAGACCCAGTACTTC. Encoded protein: CASSLYVRYGLETQYF.

This clone was observed a single time. The gene calls are TRBV11-3 and TRBJ2-1; 7 bases fit TRBD1. V shed 5 bases, J shed 8 bases, and the junction held 12 bases outside the gene matches. CDR3 size: 15 residues. CDR1 SGHNT and CDR2 YENEEA come from the germline V gene. CDR3 region: CASSNGTVVIDEQFF. CDR3 in DNA: TGTGCCAGCAGCAATGGGACAGTCGTAATCGATGAGCAGTTCTTC.

The rearrangement links TRBV2 to TRBJ2-7; D perhaps matches TRBD1 (5 bases). Germline V gene lookup returns CDR1 SNHLY and CDR2 FYNNEI. V gave up 7 bases and J gave up 1 base, with 20 bases separating them. This CDR3 contains 16 residues. CDR3 coding DNA: TGTGCCAGCACTTTACTACCATCGGACAAGTCCTACGAGCAGTACTTC. The encoded protein is CASTLLPSDKSYEQYF.

Here the CDR3 reads CASSEPTGEHPYEQYF. Written as DNA, the CDR3 is TGCGCCAGCAGTGAACCGACAGGGGAGCACCCCTACGAGCAGTACTTC. The chain couples TRBV10-2 to TRBJ2-7; TRBD1 agrees at 8 bases. CDR3 length: 16 amino acids. After removal of 3 bases from V and 2 bases from J, the junction contained 9 bases not matched to a gene. Germline loops: CDR1 WSHSY, CDR2 SAAADI.

This clone appeared a single time. The chain links TRBV5-4 to TRBJ1-2; D might be TRBD1 (6 bases). Germline V gene lookup returns CDR1 SGHNT and CDR2 YYREEE (reference sequence). There are 16 residues in the CDR3. The V end lost 4 bases, the J end lost 3 bases, and 19 bases lay between the germline ends. The CDR3 DNA reads as TGTGCCAGCAGCACCAAGGGGGGATTTTCGGACTATGGCTACACCTTC. This codes for CASSTKGGFSDYGYTF.

The rearrangement uses TRBV11-2 and TRBJ2-5; unclear D gene. Germline values: CDR1 SGHAT, CDR2 FQNNGV. The CDR3 extends over 17 amino acids. The V end lost 1 base, the J end lost 4 bases, and 19 bases lay between the germline ends. The CDR3 here is CASSLGSRFGTAETQYF. The CDR3 DNA reads as TGTGCCAGCAGCTTAGGATCGAGATTTGGTACAGCAGAGACCCAGTACTTC.

V usage is TRBV9 and J usage is TRBJ2-3; TRBD2 matches 7 bases. After removal of 4 bases from V and 4 bases from J, the junction contained 6 bases not matched to a gene. The V gene's germline CDR1 is SGDLS and CDR2 YYNGEE. The CDR3 covers 14 residues. For the CDR3, the DNA is TGTGCCAGCAGCAAGGGACTACCTGCAGATACGCAGTATTTT. It specifies CASSKGLPADTQYF.

The V and J genes are TRBV28 and TRBJ1-1; TRBD1 is a possible D gene (6 bases). From germline, CDR1 is MDHEN and CDR2 SYDVKM. V was pared by 3 bases and J by 2 bases, with 16 bases between. There are 16 residues in the CDR3. CDR3 sequence reads: CASSFLGQPINTEAFF. In DNA form, the CDR3 reads TGTGCCAGCAGTTTCCTTGGACAGCCCATCAACACTGAAGCTTTCTTT.

The V call is TRBV21-1, the J call TRBJ2-4; the tabulated D call, TRBD1, remains unverified against the DNA. TRBV21-1 is a known pseudogene. The CDR3 runs 13 residues. The chain's CDR3 is CASSAPGQGIQYF. The CDR3 region has the DNA TGTGCCAGCAGCGCCCCGGGACAGGGGATTCAGTACTTC.

This chain links TRBV5-6 with TRBJ1-1; no clear D. CDR3 length equals 15 residues. In germline, CDR1 is SGHDT, CDR2 YYEEEE. V lost 4 bases, J lost 0 bases, and 13 bases lay in between. The DNA of the CDR3 is TGTGCCAGCAGCGCCAAGACCGGGTTGAACACTGAAGCTTTCTTT. Amino acids: CASSAKTGLNTEAFF.

The rearrangement links TRBV7-2 to TRBJ2-1; 8 bases align to TRBD2. V gave up 5 bases and J gave up 6 bases; unmatched junction bases: 15. The germline V gene has CDR1 SGHTA and CDR2 FQGNSA. CDR3 length equals 17 residues. The CDR3 bases are TGTGCCAGCAGCCCCCACGGACGGGGGGGGCAGGTCAATGAGCAGTTCTTC. Translation: CASSPHGRGGQVNEQFF.

The chain combines TRBV6-5 with TRBJ2-3; D is undetermined. The V gene's germline CDR1 is MNHEY and CDR2 SVGAGI. The CDR3 spans 14 residues. Between the trimmed V and J ends, which lost 1 base and 4 bases, there was a span of 9 bases. The CDR3 spells CASSYLHGSDTQYF. CDR3 in DNA: TGTGCCAGCAGTTACTTGCACGGGTCAGATACGCAGTATTTT.

This clone was detected only once. The chain recombines TRBV7-9 with TRBJ2-4; TRBD1 might be the D (5 bases). The germline V and J ends were trimmed by 3 bases and 0 bases, with 12 bases remaining between them. The CDR3 spans 16 residues. From germline, CDR1 is SEHNR and CDR2 FQNEAQ (reference sequence). CDR3 DNA sequence: TGTGCCAGCAGCTTTCCCCAGGGTCTAGCCAAAAACATTCAGTACTTC. Its translation is CASSFPQGLAKNIQYF. Full variable domain (outside the CDR3, taken from reference TRBV7-9 and TRBJ2-4): DTGVSQNPRHKITKRGQNVTFRCDPISEHNRLYWYRQTLGQGPEFLTYFQNEAQLEKSRLLSDRFSAERPKGSFSTLEIQRTEQGDSAMYLCASSFPQGLAKNIQYFGAGTRLSVL.

V gene TRBV4-3 combines with J gene TRBJ1-5, with D possibly TRBD1 on 5 matching bases. The CDR3 has 15 residues. Trimming shortened V by 0 bases and J by 4 bases, and 10 bases separated the two germline ends. Germline V CDR1 and CDR2: LGHNA, YSLEER. CDR3 loop: CASSQDPTGNQPQHF. The CDR3 DNA is TGCGCCAGCAGCCAAGACCCAACAGGAAATCAGCCCCAGCATTTT.